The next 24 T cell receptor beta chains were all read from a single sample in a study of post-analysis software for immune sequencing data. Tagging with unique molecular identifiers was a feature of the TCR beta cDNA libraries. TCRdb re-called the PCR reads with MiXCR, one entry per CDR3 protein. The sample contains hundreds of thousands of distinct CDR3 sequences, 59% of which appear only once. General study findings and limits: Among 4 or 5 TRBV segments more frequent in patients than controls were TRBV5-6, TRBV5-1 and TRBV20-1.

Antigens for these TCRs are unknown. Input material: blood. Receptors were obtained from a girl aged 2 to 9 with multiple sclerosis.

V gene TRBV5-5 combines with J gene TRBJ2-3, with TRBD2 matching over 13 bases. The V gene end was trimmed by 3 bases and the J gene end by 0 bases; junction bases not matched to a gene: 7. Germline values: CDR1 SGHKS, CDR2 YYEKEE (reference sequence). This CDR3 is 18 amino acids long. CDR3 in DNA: TGTGCCAGCAGCTCAAGACTAGCGGGGGGAACTAGCACAGATACGCAGTATTTT. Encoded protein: CASSSRLAGGTSTDTQYF.

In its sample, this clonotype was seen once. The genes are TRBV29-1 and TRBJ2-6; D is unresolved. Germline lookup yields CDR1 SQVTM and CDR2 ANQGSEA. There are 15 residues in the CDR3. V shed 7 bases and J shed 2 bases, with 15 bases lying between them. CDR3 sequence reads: CSATIRGPGANVLTF. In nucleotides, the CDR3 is TGCAGCGCCACCATTAGAGGACCTGGGGCCAACGTCCTGACTTTC.

The CDR3 sequence is CASSLWGIDTQYF. CDR3 sequence (DNA): TGTGCCAGCAGCTTGTGGGGGATAGATACGCAGTATTTT. The chain is built from TRBV5-4 and TRBJ2-3, with D possibly called TRBD1 or TRBD2 (5 bases each). The V end lost 1 base, the J end lost 5 bases, and 8 bases lay between the germline ends. There are 13 residues in the CDR3. Germline V lookup: CDR1 SGHNT, CDR2 YYREEE (reference sequence).

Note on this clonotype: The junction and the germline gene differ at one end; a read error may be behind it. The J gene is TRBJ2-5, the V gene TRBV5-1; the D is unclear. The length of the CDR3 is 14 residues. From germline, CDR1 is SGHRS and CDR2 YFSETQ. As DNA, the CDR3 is TGCGCCAGCGGCTTGGGTCCCTACCAAGAGACCCAGTACTTC. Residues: CASGLGPYQETQYF.

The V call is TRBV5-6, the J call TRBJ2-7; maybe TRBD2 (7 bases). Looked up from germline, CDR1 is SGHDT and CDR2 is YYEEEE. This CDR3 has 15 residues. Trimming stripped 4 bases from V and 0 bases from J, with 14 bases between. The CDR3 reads CASSTERDTSYEQYF. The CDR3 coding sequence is TGTGCCAGCAGCACCGAGCGGGACACCTCCTACGAGCAGTACTTC.

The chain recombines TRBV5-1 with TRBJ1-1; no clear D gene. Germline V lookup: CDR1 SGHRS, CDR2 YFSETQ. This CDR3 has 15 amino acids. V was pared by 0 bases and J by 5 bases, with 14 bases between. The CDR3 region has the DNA TGCGCCAGCAGCTTGGCGGTAGGGATAGTTACTGAAGCTTTCTTT. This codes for CASSLAVGIVTEAFF.

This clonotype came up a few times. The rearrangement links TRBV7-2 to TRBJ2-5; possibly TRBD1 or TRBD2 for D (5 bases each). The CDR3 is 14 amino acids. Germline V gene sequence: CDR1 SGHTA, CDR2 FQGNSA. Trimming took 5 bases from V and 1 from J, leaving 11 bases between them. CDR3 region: CASSPRGFQETQYF. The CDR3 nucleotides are TGTGCCAGCAGCCCCCGGGGCTTCCAAGAGACCCAGTACTTC. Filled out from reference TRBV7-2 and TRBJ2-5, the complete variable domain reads GAGVSQSPSNKVTEKGKDVELRCDPISGHTALYWYRQSLGQGLEFLIYFQGNSAPDKSGLPSDRFSAERTGGSVSTLTIQRTQQEDSAVYLCASSPRGFQETQYFGPGTRLLVL.

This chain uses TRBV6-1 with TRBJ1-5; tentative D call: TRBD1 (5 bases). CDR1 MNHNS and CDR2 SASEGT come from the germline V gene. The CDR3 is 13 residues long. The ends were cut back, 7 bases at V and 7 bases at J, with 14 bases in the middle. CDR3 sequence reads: CASTSTVYQPQHF. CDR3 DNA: TGTGCCAGCACCTCGACAGTTTACCAGCCCCAGCATTTT.

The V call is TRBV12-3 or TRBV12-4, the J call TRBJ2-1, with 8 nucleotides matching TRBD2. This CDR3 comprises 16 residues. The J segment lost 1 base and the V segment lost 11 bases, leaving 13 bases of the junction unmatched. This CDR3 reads CAGYSGGPESYNEQFF. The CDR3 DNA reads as TGTGCCGGCTACTCGGGGGGGCCAGAGTCCTACAATGAGCAGTTCTTC.

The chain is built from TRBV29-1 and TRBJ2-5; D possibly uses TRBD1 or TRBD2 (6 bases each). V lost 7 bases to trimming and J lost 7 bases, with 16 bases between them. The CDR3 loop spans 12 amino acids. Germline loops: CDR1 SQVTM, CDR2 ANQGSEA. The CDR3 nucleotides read TGCAGCGCTGGGGGGCGATCAGGGACCCAGTACTTC. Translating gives CSAGGRSGTQYF. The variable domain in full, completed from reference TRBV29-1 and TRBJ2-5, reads SAVISQKPSRDICQRGTSLTIQCQVDSQVTMMFWYRQQPGQSLTLIATANQGSEATYESGFVIDKFPISRPNLTFSTLTVSNMSPEDSSIYLCSAGGRSGTQYFGPGTRLLVL.

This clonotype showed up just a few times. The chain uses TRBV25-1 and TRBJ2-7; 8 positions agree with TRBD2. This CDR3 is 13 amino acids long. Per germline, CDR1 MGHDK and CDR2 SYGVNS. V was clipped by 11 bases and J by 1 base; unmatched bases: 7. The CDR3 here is CAGAAGGSYEQYF. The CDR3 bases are TGTGCCGGGGCGGCGGGGGGATCCTACGAGCAGTACTTC.

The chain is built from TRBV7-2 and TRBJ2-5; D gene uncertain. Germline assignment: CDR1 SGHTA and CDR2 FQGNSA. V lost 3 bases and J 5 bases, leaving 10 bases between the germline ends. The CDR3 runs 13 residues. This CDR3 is CASSFYAEETQYF. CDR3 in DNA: TGTGCCAGCAGCTTTTACGCCGAGGAGACCCAGTACTTC.

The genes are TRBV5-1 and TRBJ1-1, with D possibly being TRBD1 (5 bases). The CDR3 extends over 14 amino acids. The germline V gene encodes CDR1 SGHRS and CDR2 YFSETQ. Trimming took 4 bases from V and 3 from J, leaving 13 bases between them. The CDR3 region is CASSVPGRYTEAFF. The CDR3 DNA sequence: TGCGCCAGCAGCGTGCCAGGGAGGTACACTGAAGCTTTCTTT.

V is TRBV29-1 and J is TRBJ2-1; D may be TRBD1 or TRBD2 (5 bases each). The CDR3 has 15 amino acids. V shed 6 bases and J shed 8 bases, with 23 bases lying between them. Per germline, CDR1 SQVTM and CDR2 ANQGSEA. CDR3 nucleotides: TGCAGCGTCCGTTCTTTATTGGGGACGGGCGATGAGCAGTTCTTC. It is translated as CSVRSLLGTGDEQFF.

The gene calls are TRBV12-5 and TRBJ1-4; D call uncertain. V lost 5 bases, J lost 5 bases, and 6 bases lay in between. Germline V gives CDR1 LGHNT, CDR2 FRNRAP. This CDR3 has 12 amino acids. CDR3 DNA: TGTGCTAGTGGTGGCTTAAATGAAAAACTGTTTTTT. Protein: CASGGLNEKLFF.

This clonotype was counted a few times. CDR3 amino acids: CAWSSGTSLFF. The CDR3 nucleotides are TGTGCCTGGAGTTCCGGGACATCGCTGTTTTTT. The V call is TRBV30, the J call TRBJ1-4; D is perhaps TRBD1 (6 bases). Per germline, CDR1 GTSNPN and CDR2 SVGIG (reference sequence). V lost 2 bases, J lost 14 bases, and 12 bases lay in between. This CDR3 contains 11 residues.

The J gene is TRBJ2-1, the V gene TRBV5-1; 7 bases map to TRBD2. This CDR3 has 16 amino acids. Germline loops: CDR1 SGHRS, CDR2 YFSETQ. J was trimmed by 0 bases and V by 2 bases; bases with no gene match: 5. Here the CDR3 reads CASSLSGVGSYNEQFF. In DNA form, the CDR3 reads TGCGCCAGCAGCTTAAGCGGGGTAGGCTCCTACAATGAGCAGTTCTTC.

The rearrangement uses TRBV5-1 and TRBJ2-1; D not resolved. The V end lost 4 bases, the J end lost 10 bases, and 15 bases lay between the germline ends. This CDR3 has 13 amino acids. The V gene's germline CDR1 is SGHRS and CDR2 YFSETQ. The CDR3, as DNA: TGCGCCAGCAGCACTCTCAGGAGTGGAGAGCAGTTCTTC. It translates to CASSTLRSGEQFF.

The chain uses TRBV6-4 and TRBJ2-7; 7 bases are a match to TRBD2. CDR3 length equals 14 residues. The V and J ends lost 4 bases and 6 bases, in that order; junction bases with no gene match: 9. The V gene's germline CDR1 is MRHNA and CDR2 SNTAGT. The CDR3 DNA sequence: TGTGCCAGCAGTGGTGGAGGGGAGGGAGCCGAGCAGTACTTC. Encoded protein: CASSGGGEGAEQYF.

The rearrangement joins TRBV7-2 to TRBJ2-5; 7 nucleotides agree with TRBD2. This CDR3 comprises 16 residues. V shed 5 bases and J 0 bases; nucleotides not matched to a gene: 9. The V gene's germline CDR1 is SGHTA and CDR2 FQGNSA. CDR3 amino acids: CASSPLGSGYQETQYF. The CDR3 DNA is TGTGCCAGCAGCCCCTTAGGTAGCGGGTACCAAGAGACCCAGTACTTC.

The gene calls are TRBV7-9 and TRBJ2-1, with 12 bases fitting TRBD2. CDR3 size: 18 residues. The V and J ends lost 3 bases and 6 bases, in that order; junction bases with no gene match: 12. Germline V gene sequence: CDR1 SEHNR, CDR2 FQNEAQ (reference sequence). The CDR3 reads CASSFRGGLAGGLNEQFF. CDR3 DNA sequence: TGTGCCAGCAGCTTCCGCGGGGGTCTAGCGGGGGGGCTCAATGAGCAGTTCTTC.

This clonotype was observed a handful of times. The CDR3 nucleotides read TGTGCCAGCAGCGGACAGGGGCAGAGCTCCTACAATGAGCAGTTCTTC. Translation gives CASSGQGQSSYNEQFF. The V call is TRBV9, the J call TRBJ2-1; 8 positions match TRBD1. Germline V gene sequence: CDR1 SGDLS, CDR2 YYNGEE. The CDR3 totals 16 residues. J lost 0 bases, V lost 3 bases, and 5 bases had no gene match.

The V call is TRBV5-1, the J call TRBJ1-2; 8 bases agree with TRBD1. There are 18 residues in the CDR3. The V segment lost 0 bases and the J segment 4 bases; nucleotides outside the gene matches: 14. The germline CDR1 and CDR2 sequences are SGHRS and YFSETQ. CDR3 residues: CASSLAMNRQGNSYGYTF. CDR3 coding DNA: TGCGCCAGCAGCTTGGCCATGAACAGACAGGGGAACAGCTATGGCTACACCTTC.

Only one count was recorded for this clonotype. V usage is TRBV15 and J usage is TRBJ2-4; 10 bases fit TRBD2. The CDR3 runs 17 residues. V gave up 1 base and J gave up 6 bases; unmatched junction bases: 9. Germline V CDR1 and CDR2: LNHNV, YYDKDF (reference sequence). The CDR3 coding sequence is TGTGCCACCAGCAGAGCGAAGGGGACTAGCGCTACAAACATTCAGTACTTC. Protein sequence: CATSRAKGTSATNIQYF.